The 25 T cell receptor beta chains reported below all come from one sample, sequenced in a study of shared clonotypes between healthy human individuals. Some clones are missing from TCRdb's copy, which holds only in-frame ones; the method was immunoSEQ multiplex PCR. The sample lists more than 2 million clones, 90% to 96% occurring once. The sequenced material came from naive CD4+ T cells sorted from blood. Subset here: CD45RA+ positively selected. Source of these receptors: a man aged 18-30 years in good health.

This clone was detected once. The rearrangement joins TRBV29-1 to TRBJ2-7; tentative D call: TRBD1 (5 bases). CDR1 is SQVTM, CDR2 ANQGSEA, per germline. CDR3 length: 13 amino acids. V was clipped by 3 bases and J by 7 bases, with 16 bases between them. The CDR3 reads CSVDSNRLGEQYF. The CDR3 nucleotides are TGCAGCGTTGACTCTAACAGGTTAGGTGAGCAGTACTTC.

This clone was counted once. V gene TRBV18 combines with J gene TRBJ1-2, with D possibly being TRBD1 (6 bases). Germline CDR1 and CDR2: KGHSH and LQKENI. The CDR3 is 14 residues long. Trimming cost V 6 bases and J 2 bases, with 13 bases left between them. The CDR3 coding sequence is TGTGCCAGCTCGCAACAGGGAGGCAACTATGGCTACACCTTC. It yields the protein CASSQQGGNYGYTF.

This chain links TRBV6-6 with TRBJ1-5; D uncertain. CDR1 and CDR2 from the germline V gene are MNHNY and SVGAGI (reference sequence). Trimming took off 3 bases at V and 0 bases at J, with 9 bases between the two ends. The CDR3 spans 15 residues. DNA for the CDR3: TGTGCCAGCAGTTATTTCCAGGATAGCAATCAGCCCCAGCATTTT. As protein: CASSYFQDSNQPQHF.

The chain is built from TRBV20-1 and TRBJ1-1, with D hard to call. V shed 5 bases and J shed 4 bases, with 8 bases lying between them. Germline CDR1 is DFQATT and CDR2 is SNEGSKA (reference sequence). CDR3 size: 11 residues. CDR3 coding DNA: TGCAGTGCTCAGTTCGGCACTGAAGCTTTCTTT. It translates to CSAQFGTEAFF.

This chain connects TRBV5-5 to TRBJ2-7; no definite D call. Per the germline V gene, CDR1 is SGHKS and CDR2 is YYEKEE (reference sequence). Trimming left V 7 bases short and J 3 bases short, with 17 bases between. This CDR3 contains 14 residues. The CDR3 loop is CASSPLFVNYEQYF. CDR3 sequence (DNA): TGTGCCAGCTCCCCTTTGTTTGTAAACTACGAGCAGTACTTC.

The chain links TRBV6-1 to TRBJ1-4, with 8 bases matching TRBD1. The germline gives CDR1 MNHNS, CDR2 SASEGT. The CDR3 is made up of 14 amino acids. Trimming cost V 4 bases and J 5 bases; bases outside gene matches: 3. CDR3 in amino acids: CASSANRGNEKLFF. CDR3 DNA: TGTGCCAGCAGTGCTAACAGGGGGAATGAAAAACTGTTTTTT.

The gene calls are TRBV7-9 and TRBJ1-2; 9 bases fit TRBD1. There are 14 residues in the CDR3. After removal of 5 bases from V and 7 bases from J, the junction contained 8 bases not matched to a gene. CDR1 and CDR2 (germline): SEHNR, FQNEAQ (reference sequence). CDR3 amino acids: CASSHEQGASGYTF. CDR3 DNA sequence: TGTGCCAGCAGCCACGAACAGGGGGCCTCTGGCTACACCTTC.

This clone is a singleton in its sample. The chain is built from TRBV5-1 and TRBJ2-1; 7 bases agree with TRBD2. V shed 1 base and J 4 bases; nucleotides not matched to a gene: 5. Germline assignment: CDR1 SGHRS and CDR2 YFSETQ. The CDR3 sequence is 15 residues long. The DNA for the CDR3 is TGCGCCAGCAGCTTGACTAGCGAACCTTACAATGAGCAGTTCTTC. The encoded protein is CASSLTSEPYNEQFF.

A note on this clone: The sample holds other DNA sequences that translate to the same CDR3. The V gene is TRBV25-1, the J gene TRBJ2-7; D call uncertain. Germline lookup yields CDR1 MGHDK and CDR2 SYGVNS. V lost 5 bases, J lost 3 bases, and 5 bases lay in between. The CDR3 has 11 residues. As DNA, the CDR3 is TGTGCCAGCAGTCTAAACTACGAGCAGTACTTC. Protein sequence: CASSLNYEQYF.

The CDR3 nucleotides read TGTGCCAGCAGCCCAGAGGGCTATAGCAATCAGCCCCAGCATTTT. Encoded protein: CASSPEGYSNQPQHF. V is TRBV6-1 and J is TRBJ1-5; D uncertain. V lost 6 bases, J lost 0 bases, and 12 bases lay in between. Germline V gives CDR1 MNHNS, CDR2 SASEGT. The CDR3 is 15 residues long.

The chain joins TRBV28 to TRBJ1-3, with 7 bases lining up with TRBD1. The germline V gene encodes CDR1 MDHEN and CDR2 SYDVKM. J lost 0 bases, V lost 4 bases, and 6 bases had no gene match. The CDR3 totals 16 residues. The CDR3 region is CASSSTGWVSGNTIYF. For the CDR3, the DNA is TGTGCCAGCAGTTCGACAGGGTGGGTCTCTGGAAACACCATATATTTT.

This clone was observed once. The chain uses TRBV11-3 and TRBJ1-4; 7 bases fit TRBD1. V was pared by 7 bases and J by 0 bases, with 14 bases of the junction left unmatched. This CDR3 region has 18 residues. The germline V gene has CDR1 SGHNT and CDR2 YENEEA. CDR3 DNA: TGTGCCAGCACTTGGGACAGCCCGGAGCATGCAACTAATGAAAAACTGTTTTTT. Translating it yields CASTWDSPEHATNEKLFF.

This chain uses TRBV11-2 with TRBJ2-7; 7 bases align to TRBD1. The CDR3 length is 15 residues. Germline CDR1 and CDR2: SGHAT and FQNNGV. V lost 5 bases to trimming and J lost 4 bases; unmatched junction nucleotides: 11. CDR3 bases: TGTGCCAGCAGCAGTACCGGGACAGCGTCTTACGAGCAGTACTTC. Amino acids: CASSSTGTASYEQYF.

Written as DNA, the CDR3 is TGTGCCAGCAGCCAAGCTAGGGTTGAAGGGGAGACCCAGTACTTC. It encodes CASSQARVEGETQYF. V is TRBV14 and J is TRBJ2-5; D unclear. This CDR3 contains 15 residues. Germline V gene sequence: CDR1 SGHDN, CDR2 FVKESK. V was pared by 1 base and J by 5 bases, with 14 bases between. The complete variable domain, with remaining parts taken from reference TRBV14 and TRBJ2-5, reads EAGVTQFPSHSVIEKGQTVTLRCDPISGHDNLYWYRRVMGKEIKFLLHFVKESKQDESGMPNNRFLAERTGGTYSTLKVQPAELEDSGVYFCASSQARVEGETQYFGPGTRLLVL.

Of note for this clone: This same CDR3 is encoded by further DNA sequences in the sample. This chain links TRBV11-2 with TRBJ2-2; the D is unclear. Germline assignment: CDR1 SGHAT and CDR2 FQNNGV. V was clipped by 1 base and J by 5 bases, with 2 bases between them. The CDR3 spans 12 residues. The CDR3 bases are TGTGCCAGCAGCTTAGGGACCGGGGAGCTGTTTTTT. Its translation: CASSLGTGELFF.

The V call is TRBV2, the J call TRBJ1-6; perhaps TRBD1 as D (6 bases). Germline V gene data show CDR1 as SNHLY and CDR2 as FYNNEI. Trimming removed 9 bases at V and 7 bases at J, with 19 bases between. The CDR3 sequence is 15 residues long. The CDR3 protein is CASCPGERYNSPLHF. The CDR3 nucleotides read TGTGCCAGTTGCCCAGGGGAAAGGTACAATTCACCCCTCCACTTT.

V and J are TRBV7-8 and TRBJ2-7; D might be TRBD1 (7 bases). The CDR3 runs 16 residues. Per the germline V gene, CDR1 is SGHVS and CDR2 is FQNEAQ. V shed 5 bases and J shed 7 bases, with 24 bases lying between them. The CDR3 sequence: CASSPSLVPGGQEQYF. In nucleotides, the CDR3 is TGTGCCAGCAGCCCAAGCTTGGTTCCAGGGGGGCAGGAGCAGTACTTC.

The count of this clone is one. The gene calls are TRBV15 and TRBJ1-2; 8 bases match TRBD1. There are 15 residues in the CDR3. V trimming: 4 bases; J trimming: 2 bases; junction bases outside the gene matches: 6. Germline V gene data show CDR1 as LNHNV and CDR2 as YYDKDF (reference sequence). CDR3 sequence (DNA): TGTGCCACCAGCATCAGACAGGGGAACAACTATGGCTACACCTTC. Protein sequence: CATSIRQGNNYGYTF.

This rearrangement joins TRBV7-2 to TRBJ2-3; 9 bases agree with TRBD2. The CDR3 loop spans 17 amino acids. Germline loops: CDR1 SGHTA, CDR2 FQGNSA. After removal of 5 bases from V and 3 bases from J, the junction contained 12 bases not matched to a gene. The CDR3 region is CASSPRSAGGGTDTQYF. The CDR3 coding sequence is TGTGCCAGCAGCCCGAGGTCGGCGGGAGGGGGGACAGATACGCAGTATTTT.

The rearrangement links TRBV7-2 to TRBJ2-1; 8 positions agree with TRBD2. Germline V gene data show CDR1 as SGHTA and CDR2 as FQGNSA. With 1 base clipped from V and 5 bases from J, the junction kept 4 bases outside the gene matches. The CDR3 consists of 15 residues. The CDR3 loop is CASSLELAVNNEQFF. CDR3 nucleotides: TGTGCCAGCAGCTTAGAACTAGCGGTCAACAATGAGCAGTTCTTC.

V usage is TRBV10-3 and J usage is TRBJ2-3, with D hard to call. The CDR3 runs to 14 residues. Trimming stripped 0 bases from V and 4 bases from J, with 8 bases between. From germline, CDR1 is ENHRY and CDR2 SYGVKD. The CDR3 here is CAISESSGSDTQYF. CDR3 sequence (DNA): TGTGCCATCAGTGAGTCGAGTGGTTCAGATACGCAGTATTTT.

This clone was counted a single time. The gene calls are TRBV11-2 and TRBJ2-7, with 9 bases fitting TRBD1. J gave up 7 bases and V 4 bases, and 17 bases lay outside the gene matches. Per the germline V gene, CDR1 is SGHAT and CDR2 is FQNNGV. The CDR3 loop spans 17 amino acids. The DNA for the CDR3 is TGTGCCAGCAGCTCCAACCCGGGACAGGGACCTTATCTGGAGCAGTACTTC. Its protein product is CASSSNPGQGPYLEQYF.

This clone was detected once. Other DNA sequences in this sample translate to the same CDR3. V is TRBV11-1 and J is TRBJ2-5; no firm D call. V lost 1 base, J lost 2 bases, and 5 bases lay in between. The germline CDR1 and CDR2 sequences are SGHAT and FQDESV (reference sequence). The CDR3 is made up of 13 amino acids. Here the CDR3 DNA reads TGTGCCAGCAGCTTAGGGTTACAAGAGACCCAGTACTTC. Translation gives CASSLGLQETQYF.

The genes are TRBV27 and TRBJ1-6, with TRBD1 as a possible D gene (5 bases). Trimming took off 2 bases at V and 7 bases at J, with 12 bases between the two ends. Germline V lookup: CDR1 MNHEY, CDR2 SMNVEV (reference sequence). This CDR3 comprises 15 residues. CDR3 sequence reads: CASSLAGTANSPLHF. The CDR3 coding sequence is TGTGCCAGCAGTTTAGCGGGGACTGCGAATTCACCCCTCCACTTT.

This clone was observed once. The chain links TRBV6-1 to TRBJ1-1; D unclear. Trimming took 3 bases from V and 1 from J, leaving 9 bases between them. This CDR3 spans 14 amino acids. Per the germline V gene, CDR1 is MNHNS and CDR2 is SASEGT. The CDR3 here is CASSDPGGNTEAFF. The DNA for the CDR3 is TGTGCCAGCAGTGACCCGGGAGGGAACACTGAAGCTTTCTTT.